These 29 T cell receptor beta chains were all obtained from the same sample, sequenced in a study of cytomegalovirus exposure and HLA in healthy donors. This PCR relied on a set of 60 Vbeta primers and 13 Jbeta primers. Profiling relied on immunoSEQ multiplex PCR, and the TCRdb table lists in-frame clones only, not all of them. The sample records 110,000 to 150,000 clones, approximately 79% being singletons. The material sequenced was PBMCs. The source of these receptors is a woman aged 50 to 60 in good health and CMV-seropositive.

As regards this clone: The same CDR3 arises from other DNA sequences in this sample as well. The genes are TRBV11-2 and TRBJ2-3; weak D call: TRBD2 (7 bases). In germline, CDR1 is SGHAT, CDR2 FQNNGV. Trimming shortened V by 2 bases and J by 3 bases, and 15 bases separated the two germline ends. This CDR3 comprises 16 residues. The CDR3 region has the DNA TGTGCCAGCAGCTTAACTCGGGGGGCGAGAACAGATACGCAGTATTTT. Amino acids: CASSLTRGARTDTQYF.

CDR3 amino acids: CAWSGAVFETGSPSLTYEQYF. The DNA for the CDR3 is TGTGCCTGGAGTGGAGCCGTCTTTGAGACGGGCAGCCCTAGCCTAACTTACGAGCAGTACTTC. The chain recombines TRBV30 with TRBJ2-7, with a weak D call TRBD2 (5 bases). Germline CDR1 is GTSNPN and CDR2 is SVGIG (reference sequence). V was cut by 1 base and J by 4 bases, with 35 bases left in between. The CDR3 runs 21 residues.

The chain is built from TRBV7-6 and TRBJ1-5, with D possibly matching TRBD1 (6 bases). The germline V and J ends were trimmed by 5 bases and 7 bases, with 18 bases remaining between them. The V gene's germline CDR1 is SGHVS and CDR2 FNYEAQ. The CDR3 is made up of 15 amino acids. CDR3 sequence: CASSPHPGAGQPQHF. The CDR3 DNA is TGTGCCAGCAGCCCCCACCCAGGGGCAGGGCAGCCCCAGCATTTT.

This chain uses TRBV25-1 with TRBJ1-2; TRBD1 agrees at 10 bases. CDR3 length equals 15 residues. Trimming removed 3 bases from V and 6 bases from J; junction bases left unmatched: 7. CDR1 is MGHDK and CDR2 is SYGVNS in the germline V gene. This CDR3 reads CASSDPGQGGDGYTF. Written as DNA, the CDR3 is TGTGCCAGCAGTGACCCCGGACAGGGGGGCGATGGCTACACCTTC.

V is TRBV6-5 and J is TRBJ1-1, with D possibly TRBD1 on 5 matching bases. The V gene lost 0 bases and the J gene lost 11 bases, with 19 bases spanning the gap. CDR1 is MNHEY, CDR2 SVGAGI, per germline. The CDR3 is made up of 15 amino acids. The CDR3 bases are TGTGCCAGCAGTTACTCCAACGGGAGGGGCTGGGGGGCTTTCTTT. Translation: CASSYSNGRGWGAFF.

The rearrangement uses TRBV18 and TRBJ1-4; D might be TRBD1 (5 bases). Germline CDR1 reads KGHSH; CDR2 reads LQKENI. The CDR3 is 15 residues long. The ends were cut back, 6 bases at V and 7 bases at J, with 18 bases in the middle. CDR3 sequence reads: CASSSRSGTGEKLFF. The CDR3 DNA follows: TGTGCCAGCTCTTCCCGATCCGGGACTGGTGAAAAACTGTTTTTT.

CDR3 sequence reads: CASRYQGSGQPQHF. In DNA form, the CDR3 reads TGTGCCAGCCGCTACCAGGGGTCGGGTCAGCCCCAGCATTTT. The V gene is TRBV28, the J gene TRBJ1-5; maybe TRBD1 (6 bases). The germline V gene has CDR1 MDHEN and CDR2 SYDVKM. This CDR3 is 14 amino acids long. Trimming left V 8 bases short and J 6 bases short, with 17 bases between.

The chain recombines TRBV2 with TRBJ2-3; TRBD2 matches 7 bases. The CDR3 is made up of 16 amino acids. Germline CDR1 is SNHLY and CDR2 is FYNNEI. With 6 bases clipped from V and 1 base from J, the junction kept 10 bases outside the gene matches. In nucleotides, the CDR3 is TGTGCCAGCAGGGCCCCAAAAAGCGGGGGCACAGATACGCAGTATTTT. Translating gives CASRAPKSGGTDTQYF. Using reference TRBV2 and TRBJ2-3 for the parts outside the CDR3, the full variable domain is EPEVTQTPSHQVTQMGQEVILRCVPISNHLYFYWYRQILGQKVEFLVSFYNNEISEKSEIFDDQFSVERPDGSNFTLKIRSTKLEDSAMYFCASRAPKSGGTDTQYFGPGTRLTVL.

V usage is TRBV5-1 and J usage is TRBJ1-2; D is ambiguous. The CDR3 loop spans 15 amino acids. V lost 0 bases and J 4 bases, leaving 13 bases between the germline ends. From germline, CDR1 is SGHRS and CDR2 YFSETQ. The CDR3 loop reads CASSLASGEGYGYTF. As DNA, the CDR3 is TGCGCCAGCAGCTTGGCCTCGGGAGAGGGCTATGGCTACACCTTC.

The chain joins TRBV9 to TRBJ2-5; the match to TRBD1 covers 10 bases. The V and J ends lost 4 bases and 11 bases, in that order; junction bases with no gene match: 14. This CDR3 is built from 15 residues. Looked up from germline, CDR1 is SGDLS and CDR2 is YYNGEE. CDR3 DNA sequence: TGTGCCAGCAGCCGAGCCCAGGACAGGGGGAGGGGGCAGTACTTC. It specifies CASSRAQDRGRGQYF.

The J gene is TRBJ1-1, the V gene TRBV10-3; 9 bases are a match to TRBD1. V dropped 0 bases and J dropped 1; count of bases not matched to a gene: 9. Germline V lookup: CDR1 ENHRY, CDR2 SYGVKD. This CDR3 contains 18 residues. The CDR3 DNA reads as TGTGCCATCAGTGAGTCTTTTGTTATGGACAGGGGGAACACTGAAGCTTTCTTT. This sequence encodes CAISESFVMDRGNTEAFF.

This clone was observed a single time. This chain connects TRBV11-3 to TRBJ2-2; 10 positions match TRBD2. Losses at the gene ends were 1 base for V and 6 bases for J; bases not matched to a gene: 2. CDR3 length: 15 amino acids. Germline-derived CDR1 and CDR2 are SGHNT and YENEEA. The CDR3 sequence is CASSLGTSGSGELFF. CDR3 in DNA: TGTGCCAGCAGCTTAGGGACTAGCGGCTCCGGGGAGCTGTTTTTT.

On this clone itself: A read error may account for a junction end that differs from germline. This rearrangement joins TRBV5-1 to TRBJ2-4; TRBD1 aligns across 7 bases. Germline CDR1 reads SGHRS; CDR2 reads YFSETQ. The CDR3 contains 15 residues. Written as DNA, the CDR3 is TGCGCCAGCAGCACACTTCGACAGGGAAAAAACATTCGGTACTTC. Amino acids: CASSTLRQGKNIRYF.

This chain links TRBV5-1 with TRBJ2-2, with 8 bases matching TRBD2. The CDR3 covers 16 residues. The trim removed 4 bases at V and 0 bases at J, leaving 5 bases unmatched. The germline V gene encodes CDR1 SGHRS and CDR2 YFSETQ. The CDR3 reads CASSEPGLANTGELFF. The CDR3 DNA follows: TGCGCCAGCAGCGAACCGGGACTAGCGAACACCGGGGAGCTGTTTTTT.

This chain links TRBV28 with TRBJ2-3, with 7 bases aligning to TRBD1. V shed 6 bases, J shed 8 bases, and the junction held 14 bases outside the gene matches. In germline, CDR1 is MDHEN, CDR2 SYDVKM. This CDR3 contains 15 residues. The CDR3 here is CASRTPAKGAATQYF. CDR3 bases: TGTGCCAGCAGGACCCCGGCAAAGGGGGCTGCTACGCAGTATTTT.

V gene TRBV13 combines with J gene TRBJ1-3, with D possibly matching TRBD1 (6 bases). The CDR3 extends over 15 amino acids. Germline V lookup: CDR1 PRHDT, CDR2 FYEKMQ (reference sequence). V lost 6 bases, J lost 0 bases, and 12 bases lay in between. The CDR3 here is CASRLRGASGNTIYF. CDR3 coding DNA: TGTGCCAGCAGACTCCGGGGGGCCTCTGGAAACACCATATATTTT. Full variable domain (remainder filled in from reference TRBV13 and TRBJ1-3): AAGVIQSPRHLIKEKRETATLKCYPIPRHDTVYWYQQGPGQDPQFLISFYEKMQSDKGSIPDRFSAQQFSDYHSELNMSSLELGDSALYFCASRLRGASGNTIYFGEGSWLTVV.

The chain couples TRBV19 to TRBJ1-5, with D unresolved. CDR1 and CDR2 (germline): LNHDA, SQIVND (reference sequence). With 3 bases removed from V and 8 bases from J, the gap between germline ends came to 8 bases. The CDR3 is 12 residues long. DNA of the CDR3: TGTGCCAGTAGTATCACTTTGGAGCCCCAGCATTTT. It specifies CASSITLEPQHF.

The genes are TRBV9 and TRBJ2-3; 9 bases match TRBD2. Germline CDR1 is SGDLS and CDR2 is YYNGEE. The CDR3 runs 14 residues. Losses at the gene ends were 1 base for V and 3 bases for J; bases not matched to a gene: 0. DNA for the CDR3: TGTGCCAGCAGCGTAACTAGCGGGACAGATACGCAGTATTTT. It yields the protein CASSVTSGTDTQYF.

V and J are TRBV30 and TRBJ2-7, with D possibly TRBD1 on 5 matching bases. The CDR3 extends over 14 amino acids. The ends were cut back, 0 bases at V and 4 bases at J, with 13 bases in the middle. Germline CDR1 is GTSNPN and CDR2 is SVGIG (reference sequence). The CDR3, as DNA: TGTGCCTGGAGTGTAGGCCAGGGTCGGTACGAGCAGTACTTC. It is translated as CAWSVGQGRYEQYF.

The gene calls are TRBV7-2 and TRBJ2-7; 8 nucleotides match TRBD2. After removal of 7 bases from V and 6 bases from J, the junction contained 11 bases not matched to a gene. Looked up from germline, CDR1 is SGHTA and CDR2 is FQGNSA. The CDR3 has 14 amino acids. Here the CDR3 DNA reads TGTGCCAGCACCAAGCCGGGGGGGGCTGGCGAGCAGTACTTC. Translated: CASTKPGGAGEQYF.

The chain uses TRBV27 and TRBJ1-5; no reliable D call. Germline CDR1 and CDR2: MNHEY and SMNVEV (reference sequence). The CDR3 covers 15 residues. The germline V and J ends were trimmed by 3 bases and 2 bases, with 11 bases remaining between them. CDR3 in DNA: TGTGCCAGCAGTTTTAGCCAGATCGGCAATCAGCCCCAGCATTTT. It yields the protein CASSFSQIGNQPQHF.

This clone came up a few times. The chain joins TRBV5-4 to TRBJ2-5, with D tentatively TRBD2 (5 bases). With 6 bases removed from V and 4 bases from J, the gap between germline ends came to 22 bases. There are 16 residues in the CDR3. Per germline, CDR1 SGHNT and CDR2 YYREEE (reference sequence). The CDR3 region has the DNA TGTGCCAGCACCCGTCCTGGCGGCGACTACGGAGAGACCCAGTACTTC. Translating gives CASTRPGGDYGETQYF.

This sequence joins TRBV11-2 and TRBJ2-2; 12 bases match TRBD2. The CDR3 consists of 16 residues. Germline V gives CDR1 SGHAT, CDR2 FQNNGV. Trimming at V came to 3 bases and at J to 6 bases, leaving 5 bases not matched to a gene. This CDR3 is CASSFRLAGAAGELFF. The DNA of the CDR3 is TGTGCCAGCAGCTTTCGACTAGCGGGGGCGGCCGGGGAGCTGTTTTTT.

This clone was seen a handful of times. V is TRBV6-1 and J is TRBJ1-6; no clear D gene. Trimming took 3 bases from V and 15 from J, leaving 12 bases between them. CDR1 is MNHNS and CDR2 is SASEGT in the germline V gene. The CDR3 runs 12 residues. Here the CDR3 reads CASSDIVAGLHF. CDR3 DNA: TGTGCCAGCAGTGATATAGTTGCCGGCCTCCACTTT.

This sequence joins TRBV29-1 and TRBJ2-7; 9 nucleotides match TRBD1. Per germline, CDR1 SQVTM and CDR2 ANQGSEA. The CDR3 extends over 12 amino acids. J was trimmed by 5 bases and V by 4 bases; bases with no gene match: 3. The CDR3 protein is CSVGDRVDEQYF. The CDR3 bases are TGCAGCGTTGGGGACAGGGTCGACGAGCAGTACTTC.

The chain couples TRBV27 to TRBJ1-1; 8 bases line up with TRBD1. CDR3 length: 14 amino acids. V lost 4 bases and J lost 5; bases outside the gene matches: 6. Per germline, CDR1 MNHEY and CDR2 SMNVEV (reference sequence). This CDR3 is CASSSWTGLTEAFF. CDR3 DNA sequence: TGTGCCAGCAGTTCCTGGACAGGGCTGACTGAAGCTTTCTTT.

V usage is TRBV6-1 and J usage is TRBJ2-7; 8 bases match TRBD1. The CDR3 is 13 amino acids. J was trimmed by 9 bases and V by 6 bases; bases with no gene match: 10. Germline-derived CDR1 and CDR2 are MNHNS and SASEGT. CDR3 in DNA: TGTGCCAGCAGCCAAGACAGGGGTCCGGGGCAGTACTTC. Its protein is CASSQDRGPGQYF.

The gene calls are TRBV5-4 and TRBJ2-1; tentatively, D is TRBD1 (6 bases). The CDR3 totals 15 residues. Trimming took off 4 bases at V and 0 bases at J, with 11 bases between the two ends. Looked up from germline, CDR1 is SGHNT and CDR2 is YYREEE (reference sequence). The CDR3: CASSEGQPSYNEQFF. The CDR3 DNA reads TGTGCCAGCAGCGAAGGACAGCCCTCCTACAATGAGCAGTTCTTC.

The CDR3 reads CASSLVQRGGDTQYF. For the CDR3, the DNA is TGCGCCAGCAGCTTGGTCCAGCGGGGGGGAGATACGCAGTATTTT. The genes are TRBV5-1 and TRBJ2-3; 10 bases line up with TRBD2. CDR1 and CDR2 (germline): SGHRS, YFSETQ. This CDR3 contains 15 residues. J gave up 5 bases and V 0 bases, and 3 bases lay outside the gene matches.